A single sample gave rise to the 4 T cell receptor beta chains below, sequenced in a study of regulatory T cells in long-lasting Graves disease (dated by TCRdb to the early 2020s). The intended sense of this specimen's time point label: newly diagnosed GD, antithyroid drugs for less than 3 months. For both TCR sequencing and RNA sequencing, RNA was extracted from PBMCs using TRIzol. Libraries were prepared through multiplex PCR. Sequencer: Illumina HiSeq 4000. CDR3 regions were amplified by Arm-PCR with iRepertoire HTBI primers to construct TCR beta libraries. TCRdb applied fastp at Q25 and MiXCR to the public reads, then kept only in-frame beta chains. Rows with a matching CDR3 protein are joined into one entry that keeps the most common DNA and genes. The sample has about 350,000 distinct CDR3 sequences on record, around 15% of them singletons. Roughly a fifth of the sample belongs to the ten largest clones.

In addition, the sample was reused for a study of T cells in Graves' hyperthyroidism and ophthalmopathy.

The sequencing used peripheral blood mononuclear cells (PBMCs), collected at new diagnosis, from a patient treated with antithyroid drugs. Receptors originate from a young woman with Graves disease. Donor details come from another sample of the same person, matched by shared clones.

This clonotype was seen a handful of times. The J gene is TRBJ2-3, the V gene TRBV5-1; D is perhaps TRBD2 (7 bases). The V end was cut by 5 bases, the J end by 11 bases, with 30 bases between. Germline CDR1 and CDR2: SGHRS and YFSETQ. CDR3 size: 17 residues. Written as DNA, the CDR3 is TGCGCCAGCAGTTCTCCGACCGGGGGCGGGGGCCGTATGGGGCAGTATTTT. Amino acids: CASSSPTGGGGRMGQYF.

This clonotype was recorded a few times. The genes are TRBV6-2 or TRBV6-3 and TRBJ2-1; TRBD2 matches 8 bases. CDR3 length: 17 amino acids. Germline V CDR1 and CDR2: MNHEY, SVGEGT. The trim removed 2 bases at V and 6 bases at J, leaving 12 bases unmatched. CDR3 residues: CASSYPRLSGSVNEQFF. Here the CDR3 DNA reads TGTGCCAGCAGTTACCCGAGATTAAGCGGGAGTGTCAATGAGCAGTTCTTC.

This clonotype has more than one count but fewer than ten. The J gene is TRBJ2-1, the V gene TRBV12-3 or TRBV12-4; TRBD1 or TRBD2 may be the D gene (6 bases each). The CDR3 has 16 residues. Between the trimmed V and J ends, which lost 4 bases and 2 bases, there was a span of 15 bases. DNA for the CDR3: TGTGCCAGCAGTTCGTCCTCGGGGGCAGCCTACAATGAGCAGTTCTTC. The encoded protein is CASSSSSGAAYNEQFF.

This clonotype was seen repeatedly, ten times or more. The chain carries TRBV5-8 and TRBJ2-1; D may be TRBD1 (6 bases). Trimming left V 6 bases short and J 3 bases short, with 13 bases between. The CDR3 spans 14 residues. The germline V gene has CDR1 SGHTS and CDR2 YDEGEE. CDR3 DNA sequence: TGTGCCAGCAAAGGGGGAGAGAACTACAATGAGCAGTTCTTC. The encoded protein is CASKGGENYNEQFF.